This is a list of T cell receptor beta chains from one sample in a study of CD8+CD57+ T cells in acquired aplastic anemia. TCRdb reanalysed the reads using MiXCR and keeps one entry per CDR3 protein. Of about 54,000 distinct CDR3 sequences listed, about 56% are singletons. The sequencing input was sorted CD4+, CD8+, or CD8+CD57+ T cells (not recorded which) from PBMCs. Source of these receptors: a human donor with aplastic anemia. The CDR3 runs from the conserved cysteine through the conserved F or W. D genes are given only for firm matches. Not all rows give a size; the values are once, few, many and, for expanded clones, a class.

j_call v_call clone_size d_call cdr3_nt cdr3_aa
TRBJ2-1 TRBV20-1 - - TGCAGTGCCCCCCAGGGGAGCTCCTACAATGAGCAGTTCTTC CSAPQGSSYNEQFF
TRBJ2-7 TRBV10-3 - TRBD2 TGTGCCATCAGTGAGCCAAAAGGACTAGCGGGGAGCTACGAGCAGTACTTC CAISEPKGLAGSYEQYF
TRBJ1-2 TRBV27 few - TGTGCCAGCAGCTCCCTTGGCGCTAACTATGGCTACACCTTC CASSSLGANYGYTF
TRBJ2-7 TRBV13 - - TGTGCCAGCAGGGGGGACGGCTCTTACGAGCAGTACTTC CASRGDGSYEQYF
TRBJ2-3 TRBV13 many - TGTGCCAGCAGCTTACAGGGAGATACGCAGTATTTT CASSLQGDTQYF
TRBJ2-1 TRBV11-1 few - TGTGCCAGCAGCCTGGGTGAGTCCCAGTACAATGAGCAGTTCTTC CASSLGESQYNEQFF
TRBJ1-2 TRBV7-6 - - TGTGCCAGCAGCTTTGACGGCTACTATGGCTACACCTTC CASSFDGYYGYTF
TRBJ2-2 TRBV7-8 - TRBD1 TGTGCCAGCAGCTCCAGACAGGGGGCGCCGGGGGAGCTGTTTTTT CASSSRQGAPGELFF
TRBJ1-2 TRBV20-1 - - TGCAGTGCTAGAGGGCTCAGGGCTAGTTATGGCTACATCTTC CSARGLRASYGYIF
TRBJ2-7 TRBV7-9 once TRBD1 TGTGCCAGCAGCTTAGGAGGACAGGGCTACGAGCAGTACTTC CASSLGGQGYEQYF
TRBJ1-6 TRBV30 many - TGTGCCTGGGGCCAAGGGGTAAACTATAATTCACCCCTCCACTTT CAWGQGVNYNSPLHF
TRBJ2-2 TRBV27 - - TGTGCCAGCAGTTTGAGGGGGGTCACCGGGGAGCTGTTTTTT CASSLRGVTGELFF
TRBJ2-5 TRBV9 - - TGTGCCAGCAGCGCTAGCTCTACAGAGACCCAGTACTTC CASSASSTETQYF
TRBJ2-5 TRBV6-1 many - TGTGCCAGCAGTACCGGGAATCGGGAGACCCAGTACTTC CASSTGNRETQYF
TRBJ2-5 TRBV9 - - TGTGCCAGCAGCCAAGTTCGAAGTAACCAAGAGACCCAGTACTTC CASSQVRSNQETQYF
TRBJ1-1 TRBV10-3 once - TGTGCCATCAGTGAGTCCCCGGGGGAAGCTTTCTTT CAISESPGEAFF
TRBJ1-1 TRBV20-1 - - TGCAGTGCAATTGACGGGAACACTGAAGCTTTCTTT CSAIDGNTEAFF
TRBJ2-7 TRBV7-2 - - TGTGCCAGCAGCTTCGGGACTCCGACCTACGAGCAGTACTTC CASSFGTPTYEQYF
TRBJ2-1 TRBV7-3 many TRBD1 TGTGCCAGCAGCGCAGGGACAGGGTGGAAGTACAATGAGCAGTTCTTC CASSAGTGWKYNEQFF
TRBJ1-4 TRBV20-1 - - TGCAGTGCTTTCGGGAGAGGGGAAAAACTGTTTTTT CSAFGRGEKLFF
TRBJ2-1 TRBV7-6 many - TGTGCCAGCACCCTCTCGGCAGGGAAGTTTAACAGCTACAATGAGCAGTTCTTC CASTLSAGKFNSYNEQFF
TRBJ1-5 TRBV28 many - TGTGCCAGTCATAGGACATACGGTGGCAATCAGCCCCAGCATTTT CASHRTYGGNQPQHF
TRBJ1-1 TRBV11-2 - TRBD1 TGTGCCAGCAGCGAAGGGGGGACAGGGGTGAACACTGAAGCTTTCTTT CASSEGGTGVNTEAFF
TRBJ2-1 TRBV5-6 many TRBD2 TGTGCCAGCAGCTGGACCGTCCTAGCGGGGGGTATCGATGAGCAGTTCTTC CASSWTVLAGGIDEQFF
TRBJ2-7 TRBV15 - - TGTGCCACCGGTCGCGGGAACCACGAGCAGTACTTC CATGRGNHEQYF
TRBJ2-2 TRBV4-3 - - TGCGCCAGCAGCCAAGATTTCGGCACCGGGGAGCTGTTTTTT CASSQDFGTGELFF
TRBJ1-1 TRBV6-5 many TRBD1 TGTGCCAGCAGTTACTCGACAGGGGGCGCGTACCGGGCTGAAGCTTTCTTT CASSYSTGGAYRAEAFF
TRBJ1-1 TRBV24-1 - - TGTGCCACCAGTGATTCCATGAACACTGAAGCTTTCTTT CATSDSMNTEAFF
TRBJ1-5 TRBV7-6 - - TGTGCCAGCAGCTTAGTAGACAGCAATCAGCCCCAGCATTTT CASSLVDSNQPQHF
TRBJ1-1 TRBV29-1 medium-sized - TGCAGCGTGTTCGACGGAGAAGCTTTCTTT CSVFDGEAFF
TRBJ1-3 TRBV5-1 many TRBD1 TGCGCCAGCAGCTTGCGGGACAGTTTTTTCTCTGGAAACACCATATATTTT CASSLRDSFFSGNTIYF
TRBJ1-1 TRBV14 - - TGTGCCAGCAGCCAACTAGGGGGCACTGAAGCTTTCTTT CASSQLGGTEAFF
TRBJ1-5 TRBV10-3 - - TGTGCCATCAGTGAGTCAGGGCAAAATCAGCCCCAGCATTTT CAISESGQNQPQHF
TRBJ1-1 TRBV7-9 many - TGTGCCAGCAGCTTAGGGGCCCTCGAGGCTTTCTTT CASSLGALEAFF
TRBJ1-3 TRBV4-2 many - TGTGCCAGCAGCCAAGGTGGGATCTCTGGAAACACCATATATTTT CASSQGGISGNTIYF
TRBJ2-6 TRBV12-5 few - TGTGCTAGTGGTTACGGGACTTCTGGGGCCAACGTCCTGACTTTC CASGYGTSGANVLTF
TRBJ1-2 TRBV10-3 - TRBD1 TGTGCCATCAGTGACCTGACAGGGAGCAACTATGGCTACACCTTC CAISDLTGSNYGYTF
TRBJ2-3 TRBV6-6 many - TGTGCCAGCAGCTTATCGACACTCTTCGATACGCAGTATTTT CASSLSTLFDTQYF
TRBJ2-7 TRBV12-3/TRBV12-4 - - TGTGCCAGCAGTTTAACAGGGAGCCTCTACGAGCAGTACTTC CASSLTGSLYEQYF
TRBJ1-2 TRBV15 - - TGTGCCACCAGCAGAGATCTTCAAGGGCCTGGCTACACCTTC CATSRDLQGPGYTF
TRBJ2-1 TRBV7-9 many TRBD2 TGTGCCAGCAGCTCTACTAGCGGGGGAGTCGATGAGCAGTTCTTC CASSSTSGGVDEQFF
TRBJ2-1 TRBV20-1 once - TGCAGTGCTAGAGATGAGGCTAGGCATGAGCAGTTCTTC CSARDEARHEQFF
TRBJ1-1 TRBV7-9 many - TGTGCCAGCAGCTTAGCGCAGGCTCGCCATGAAGCTTTCTTT CASSLAQARHEAFF
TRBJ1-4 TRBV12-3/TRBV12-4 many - TGTGCCAGCAGAAAAACAGGAGCCACAACTAATGAAAAACTGTTTTTT CASRKTGATTNEKLFF
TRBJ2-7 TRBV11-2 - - TGTGCCAGCAGCTTAGGATCACAGGTATCCTACGAGCAGTACTTC CASSLGSQVSYEQYF
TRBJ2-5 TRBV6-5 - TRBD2 TGTGCCAGCAGTTACGGGGGACTAGCCTGGGGGGAGACCCAGTACTTC CASSYGGLAWGETQYF
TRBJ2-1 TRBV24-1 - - TGTGCCACCGATCGATCTGGAAATGAGCAGTTCTTC CATDRSGNEQFF
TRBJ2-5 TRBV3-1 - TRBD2 TGTGCCAGCAGCCATAAGTGGGAGGGGTTGGAGACCCAGTACTTC CASSHKWEGLETQYF
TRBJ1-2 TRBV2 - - TGTGCCAGCAGTGACTACCCCTATGGCTACACCTTC CASSDYPYGYTF
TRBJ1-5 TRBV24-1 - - TGTGCCACCGGTGATTTTGCCAGCAATCAGCCCCAGCATTTT CATGDFASNQPQHF